This TCR beta chain was captured in a study of T-cell reconstitution after alpha-beta-depleted transplantation in children. The sample holds a few counts of this clonotype. V lost 6 bases, J lost 1 base, and 8 bases stayed unmatched. Germline V gene lookup returns CDR1 SQVTM and CDR2 ANQGSEA. The CDR3 has 14 amino acids. Using unique molecular identifiers, the investigators prepared the TCRbeta library. MiXCR, run by TCRdb on the PCR reads, gives a single entry per CDR3 protein. The data hold 600,000 to 700,000 distinct CDR3 sequences, with 16% observed a single time. The clonotype originates from a human donor who donated a stem cell graft to a child with acute myeloid leukemia. The material was PBMCs from the stem cell graft donor, obtained from the stem cell graft. The gene calls are TRBV29-1 and TRBJ2-7, with 8 positions matching TRBD2. The CDR3 region is CSVESRGGSYEQYF. The CDR3, as DNA: TGCAGCGTCGAATCCCGGGGGGGTTCCTACGAGCAGTACTTC.